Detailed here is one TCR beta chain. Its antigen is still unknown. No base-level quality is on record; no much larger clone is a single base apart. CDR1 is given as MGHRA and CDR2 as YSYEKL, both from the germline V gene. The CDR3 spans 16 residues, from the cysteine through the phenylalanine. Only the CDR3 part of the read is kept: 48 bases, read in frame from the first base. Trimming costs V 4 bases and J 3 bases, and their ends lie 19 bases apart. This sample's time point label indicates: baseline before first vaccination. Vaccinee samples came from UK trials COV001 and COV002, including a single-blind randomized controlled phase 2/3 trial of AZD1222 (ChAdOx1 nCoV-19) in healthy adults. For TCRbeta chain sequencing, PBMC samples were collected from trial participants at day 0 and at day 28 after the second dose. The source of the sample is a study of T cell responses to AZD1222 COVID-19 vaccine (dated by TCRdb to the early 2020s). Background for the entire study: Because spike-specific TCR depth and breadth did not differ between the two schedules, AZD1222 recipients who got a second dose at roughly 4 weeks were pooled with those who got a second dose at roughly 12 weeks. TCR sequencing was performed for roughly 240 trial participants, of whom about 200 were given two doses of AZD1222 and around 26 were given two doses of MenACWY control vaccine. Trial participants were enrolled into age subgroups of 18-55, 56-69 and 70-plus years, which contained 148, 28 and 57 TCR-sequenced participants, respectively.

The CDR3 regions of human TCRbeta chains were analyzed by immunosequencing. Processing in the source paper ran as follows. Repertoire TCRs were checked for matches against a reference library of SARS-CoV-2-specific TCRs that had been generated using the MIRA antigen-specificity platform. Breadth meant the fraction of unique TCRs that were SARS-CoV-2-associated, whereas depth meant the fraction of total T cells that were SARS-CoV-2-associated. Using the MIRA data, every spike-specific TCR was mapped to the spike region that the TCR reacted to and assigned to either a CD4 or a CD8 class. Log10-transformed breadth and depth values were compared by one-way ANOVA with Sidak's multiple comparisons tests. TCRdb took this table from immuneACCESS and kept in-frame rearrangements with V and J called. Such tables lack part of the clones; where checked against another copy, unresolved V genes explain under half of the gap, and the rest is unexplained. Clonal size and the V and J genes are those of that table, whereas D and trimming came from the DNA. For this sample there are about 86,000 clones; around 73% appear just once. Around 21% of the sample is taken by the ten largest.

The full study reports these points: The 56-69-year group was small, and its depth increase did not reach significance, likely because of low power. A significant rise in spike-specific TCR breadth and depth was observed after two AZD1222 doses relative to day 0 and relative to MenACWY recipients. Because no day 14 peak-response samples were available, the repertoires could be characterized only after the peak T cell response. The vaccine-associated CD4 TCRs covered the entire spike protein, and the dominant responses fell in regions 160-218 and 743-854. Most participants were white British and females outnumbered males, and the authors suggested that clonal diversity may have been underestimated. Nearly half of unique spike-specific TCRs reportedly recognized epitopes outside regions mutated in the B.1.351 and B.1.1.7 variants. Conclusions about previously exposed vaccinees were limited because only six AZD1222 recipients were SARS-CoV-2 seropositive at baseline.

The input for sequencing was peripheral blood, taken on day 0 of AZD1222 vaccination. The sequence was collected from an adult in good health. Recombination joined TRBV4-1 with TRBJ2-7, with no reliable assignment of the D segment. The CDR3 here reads CASSPSPWTGHYEQYF. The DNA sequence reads TGCGCCAGCAGCCCGAGCCCCTGGACGGGTCACTACGAGCAGTACTTC.